The rows below give T cell receptor beta chains drawn from one sample of a study of PD-1 blockade in classical Hodgkin lymphoma. Repertoires were generated with immunoSEQ multiplex PCR, while TCRdb's copy carries only in-frame clones and drops some. The sample has roughly 4,700 clones, 66% seen once. The input for sequencing was peripheral blood mononuclear cells (PBMCs), taken before the second cycle of nivolumab. These receptors originate from a human donor with classical Hodgkin lymphoma. Both conserved end residues are part of each CDR3. Each record gives: D gene, V gene, clone size, J gene, CDR3 DNA, CDR3 protein. A D gene is named only where the DNA matches it firmly. For some rows the clone size is stated as once, few or many, or as a class when expanded; others skip it.

d_call: .; v_call: TRBV19; clone_size: .; j_call: TRBJ1-2; cdr3_nt: TGTGCCAGTAGTGACCAGGGACACTATGGCTACACCTTC; cdr3_aa: CASSDQGHYGYTF
d_call: TRBD2; v_call: TRBV4-1; clone_size: .; j_call: TRBJ2-7; cdr3_nt: TGCGCCAGCAGCCAACAGATCGGGGGGGCTGTCGAGCAGTACTTC; cdr3_aa: CASSQQIGGAVEQYF
d_call: .; v_call: TRBV6-1; clone_size: .; j_call: TRBJ1-4; cdr3_nt: TGTGCCACTTCCACGGATCGGGGCAGGGGAAGGCTGTTTTTT; cdr3_aa: CATSTDRGRGRLFF
d_call: .; v_call: TRBV2; clone_size: .; j_call: TRBJ2-7; cdr3_nt: TGTGCCAGCAGTGAAGTCGGAAACCAGTACGAGCAGTACTTC; cdr3_aa: CASSEVGNQYEQYF
d_call: .; v_call: TRBV20-1; clone_size: few; j_call: TRBJ1-1; cdr3_nt: TGCAGTGCTAGACAGGCCGGTGAAGCTTTCTTT; cdr3_aa: CSARQAGEAFF
d_call: TRBD1; v_call: TRBV5-1; clone_size: .; j_call: TRBJ1-2; cdr3_nt: TGCGCCAGCAGCTTGGCCGGGGGACAGACCTATGGCTACACCTTC; cdr3_aa: CASSLAGGQTYGYTF
d_call: .; v_call: TRBV25-1; clone_size: few; j_call: TRBJ1-1; cdr3_nt: TGTGCCACCTCCCCGAGTTGGGGTACTGGTACTGAAGCTTTCTTT; cdr3_aa: CATSPSWGTGTEAFF
d_call: .; v_call: TRBV19; clone_size: .; j_call: TRBJ2-3; cdr3_nt: TGTGCCAGTAGTATCTCGGGTGTAGGGGGCACAGATACGCAGTATTTT; cdr3_aa: CASSISGVGGTDTQYF
d_call: .; v_call: TRBV30; clone_size: .; j_call: TRBJ1-1; cdr3_nt: TGTGCCTGGAGTTCGCTAGTACCCAACACTGAAGCTTTCTTT; cdr3_aa: CAWSSLVPNTEAFF
d_call: TRBD2; v_call: TRBV11-1; clone_size: few; j_call: TRBJ2-5; cdr3_nt: TGTGCCAGCAGCTGGGGGGGAGTAGAGACCCAGTACTTC; cdr3_aa: CASSWGGVETQYF
d_call: TRBD1; v_call: TRBV5-1; clone_size: .; j_call: TRBJ1-1; cdr3_nt: TGCGCCAGCAGCTTAGGACAGGGGGCGAGGACTGAAGCTTTCTTT; cdr3_aa: CASSLGQGARTEAFF
d_call: .; v_call: TRBV6-5; clone_size: .; j_call: TRBJ2-3; cdr3_nt: TGTGCCATCCGAGACAGTACAGATACGCAGTATTTT; cdr3_aa: CAIRDSTDTQYF
d_call: TRBD1; v_call: TRBV10-3; clone_size: few; j_call: TRBJ2-2; cdr3_nt: TGTGCCATCAGTGAAAGGACAGGGGTCACCGGGGAGCTGTTTTTT; cdr3_aa: CAISERTGVTGELFF
d_call: .; v_call: TRBV7-2; clone_size: .; j_call: TRBJ1-2; cdr3_nt: TGTGCCAGCAGCTTAGCGAAAGGGGTGTATGGCTACACCTTC; cdr3_aa: CASSLAKGVYGYTF
d_call: TRBD1; v_call: TRBV15; clone_size: few; j_call: TRBJ2-3; cdr3_nt: TGTGCCACCAGCACAAGACAGGGGGCGTCAGATACGCAGTATTTT; cdr3_aa: CATSTRQGASDTQYF
d_call: TRBD1; v_call: TRBV5-1; clone_size: .; j_call: TRBJ1-1; cdr3_nt: TGCGCCAGCAGCTTGGATGGGCCCAGGGGGCTGACTGAAGCTTTCTTT; cdr3_aa: CASSLDGPRGLTEAFF
d_call: TRBD2; v_call: TRBV11-3; clone_size: .; j_call: TRBJ2-1; cdr3_nt: TGTGCCAGCAGCTTAGATTCGCTAGCGGGATTTCCTTACAATGAGCAGTTCTTC; cdr3_aa: CASSLDSLAGFPYNEQFF
d_call: .; v_call: TRBV6-6; clone_size: once; j_call: TRBJ1-2; cdr3_nt: TGTGCCAGCCGGAAAATGGAGGGGGGGATTGGTGGCTACACCTTC; cdr3_aa: CASRKMEGGIGGYTF
d_call: .; v_call: TRBV27; clone_size: once; j_call: TRBJ1-3; cdr3_nt: TGTGCCAGCAGTTTAAGCAGGAGCTCTGGAAACACCATATATTTT; cdr3_aa: CASSLSRSSGNTIYF
d_call: TRBD2; v_call: TRBV4-1; clone_size: once; j_call: TRBJ2-1; cdr3_nt: TGCGCCAGCAGCCAAGATCCTTTAGCGGGAAAGCAGTTCTTC; cdr3_aa: CASSQDPLAGKQFF
d_call: TRBD1; v_call: TRBV6-4; clone_size: .; j_call: TRBJ1-1; cdr3_nt: TGTGCCAGCAGTCTCGGGACAGTGCACACTGAAGCTTTCTTT; cdr3_aa: CASSLGTVHTEAFF
d_call: .; v_call: TRBV7-2; clone_size: .; j_call: TRBJ2-7; cdr3_nt: TGTGCCAGCAGCAAAAGGCCAGCAACCTATCTCTACGAGCAGTACTTC; cdr3_aa: CASSKRPATYLYEQYF
d_call: .; v_call: TRBV6-5; clone_size: medium-sized; j_call: TRBJ2-7; cdr3_nt: TGTGCCAGCAGCCCGGGTAGGGGTAAGTACGAGCAGTACTTC; cdr3_aa: CASSPGRGKYEQYF
d_call: .; v_call: TRBV5-6; clone_size: .; j_call: TRBJ2-3; cdr3_nt: TGTGCCAGCAGTTACGATAGAGTAGGCACAGATACGCAGTATTTT; cdr3_aa: CASSYDRVGTDTQYF
d_call: TRBD1; v_call: TRBV18; clone_size: .; j_call: TRBJ2-7; cdr3_nt: TGTGCCAGCTCAACAGGACAGGGGGGAGAGCAGTACTTC; cdr3_aa: CASSTGQGGEQYF
d_call: .; v_call: TRBV5-1; clone_size: .; j_call: TRBJ2-5; cdr3_nt: TGCGCCAGCAGCTTGGCGCAGGGAACCGAAGAGACCCAGTACTTC; cdr3_aa: CASSLAQGTEETQYF
d_call: TRBD1; v_call: TRBV30; clone_size: .; j_call: TRBJ1-1; cdr3_nt: TGTGCCTGGAGTCCCGGGACAGTGGCGGCTGAAGCTTTCTTT; cdr3_aa: CAWSPGTVAAEAFF
d_call: .; v_call: TRBV7-6; clone_size: medium-sized; j_call: TRBJ1-5; cdr3_nt: TGTGCCAGCAGCTTGGGGCCCCGGGACAGCAATCAGCCCCAGCATTTT; cdr3_aa: CASSLGPRDSNQPQHF
d_call: .; v_call: TRBV6-5; clone_size: few; j_call: TRBJ1-1; cdr3_nt: TGTGCCAGCAGCCCCCGGTACAATGAAGCTTTCTTT; cdr3_aa: CASSPRYNEAFF
d_call: .; v_call: TRBV7-2; clone_size: .; j_call: TRBJ2-7; cdr3_nt: TGTGCCAGCAGCTTAGAGAGCTACGAGCAGTACTTC; cdr3_aa: CASSLESYEQYF
d_call: .; v_call: TRBV2; clone_size: .; j_call: TRBJ1-5; cdr3_nt: TGTGCCAGCCGGGACCGAGATTATAGCAATCAGCCCCAGCATTTT; cdr3_aa: CASRDRDYSNQPQHF
d_call: .; v_call: TRBV27; clone_size: .; j_call: TRBJ2-2; cdr3_nt: TGTGCCAGCAGCTTCTTGCCCGGGGAGCTGTTTTTT; cdr3_aa: CASSFLPGELFF
d_call: .; v_call: TRBV7-6; clone_size: .; j_call: TRBJ1-1; cdr3_nt: TGTGCCAGCAGCTTAGGGGGCATGAACACTGAAGCTTTCTTT; cdr3_aa: CASSLGGMNTEAFF
d_call: .; v_call: TRBV7-3; clone_size: .; j_call: TRBJ2-1; cdr3_nt: TGTGCCAGCAGCTTATCTAACAGCGACAATGGGCAGTTCTTC; cdr3_aa: CASSLSNSDNGQFF
d_call: .; v_call: TRBV5-5; clone_size: .; j_call: TRBJ2-2; cdr3_nt: TGTGCCAGCAGTTCCGGGACCTCCCTCACCGGGGAGCTGTTTTTT; cdr3_aa: CASSSGTSLTGELFF
d_call: .; v_call: TRBV6-5; clone_size: .; j_call: TRBJ2-3; cdr3_nt: TGTGCCAGCAGACTAGCCTCGAGCACAGATACGCAGTATTTT; cdr3_aa: CASRLASSTDTQYF
d_call: TRBD2; v_call: TRBV19; clone_size: .; j_call: TRBJ2-1; cdr3_nt: TGTGCCAGTAGTACGACTAGCGGGGCCCTGAATGAGCAGTTCTTC; cdr3_aa: CASSTTSGALNEQFF
d_call: .; v_call: TRBV2; clone_size: .; j_call: TRBJ2-3; cdr3_nt: TGTGCCAGAACGGTGGAGGACGTCAGCACAGATACGCAGTATTTT; cdr3_aa: CARTVEDVSTDTQYF
d_call: TRBD1; v_call: TRBV7-9; clone_size: once; j_call: TRBJ2-7; cdr3_nt: TGTGCCAGCAGCCCTGGACAGGGGCGCTCCTACGAGCAGTACTTC; cdr3_aa: CASSPGQGRSYEQYF
d_call: .; v_call: TRBV6-6; clone_size: few; j_call: TRBJ2-7; cdr3_nt: TGTGCCAGCAGCCCAGAAGTTGGGGTACTTTACGAGCAGTACTTC; cdr3_aa: CASSPEVGVLYEQYF
d_call: .; v_call: TRBV9; clone_size: medium-sized; j_call: TRBJ1-6; cdr3_nt: TGTGCCAGCAGCGCTAGACAGAACTATAATTCACCCCTCCACTTT; cdr3_aa: CASSARQNYNSPLHF
d_call: .; v_call: TRBV4-3; clone_size: .; j_call: TRBJ1-4; cdr3_nt: TGCGCCAGCAGCCAAGGGGGGGGGGCAACTAATGAAAAACTGTTTTTT; cdr3_aa: CASSQGGGATNEKLFF
d_call: .; v_call: TRBV5-1; clone_size: .; j_call: TRBJ2-5; cdr3_nt: TGCGCCAGCAGATTATCCCAAGAGACCCAGTACTTC; cdr3_aa: CASRLSQETQYF
d_call: .; v_call: TRBV18; clone_size: .; j_call: TRBJ2-2; cdr3_nt: TGTGCCAGCTCACGCGGGGCGCTGAACACCGGGGAGCTGTTTTTT; cdr3_aa: CASSRGALNTGELFF
d_call: TRBD2; v_call: TRBV28; clone_size: .; j_call: TRBJ2-3; cdr3_nt: TGTGCCAGCAGTCCCGGACTAGCGGGAGGAGGATGGGACACAGATACGCAGTATTTT; cdr3_aa: CASSPGLAGGGWDTDTQYF
d_call: .; v_call: TRBV5-1; clone_size: .; j_call: TRBJ1-2; cdr3_nt: TGCGCCAGCAACCAAGAACCGGGAGCCACTAACTATGGCTACACCTTC; cdr3_aa: CASNQEPGATNYGYTF
d_call: TRBD1; v_call: TRBV7-4; clone_size: few; j_call: TRBJ1-1; cdr3_nt: TGTGCCAGCAGTCTCGGGACAGTGCACACTGAAGCTTTCTTT; cdr3_aa: CASSLGTVHTEAFF
d_call: TRBD1; v_call: TRBV7-2; clone_size: .; j_call: TRBJ1-5; cdr3_nt: TGTGCCAGCAGCTCTACAGGGGATCAGCCCCAGCATTTT; cdr3_aa: CASSSTGDQPQHF
d_call: .; v_call: TRBV6-1; clone_size: few; j_call: TRBJ1-1; cdr3_nt: TGTGCCAGCAGCCCCCGGTACAATGAAGCTTTCTTT; cdr3_aa: CASSPRYNEAFF
d_call: .; v_call: TRBV2; clone_size: few; j_call: TRBJ1-5; cdr3_nt: TGTGCCAGCAGTGAGGACAGTCAGATGTATCAGCCCCAGCATTTT; cdr3_aa: CASSEDSQMYQPQHF
d_call: TRBD2; v_call: TRBV7-2; clone_size: .; j_call: TRBJ2-5; cdr3_nt: TGTGCCAGCAGCCCTCTAGCGGGGGGGTACCAAGAGACCCAGTACTTC; cdr3_aa: CASSPLAGGYQETQYF
d_call: .; v_call: TRBV27; clone_size: .; j_call: TRBJ2-2; cdr3_nt: TGTGCCAGCAGTTTGGCGGGTTCGGCCGGGGAGCTGTTTTTT; cdr3_aa: CASSLAGSAGELFF
d_call: .; v_call: TRBV21-1; clone_size: .; j_call: TRBJ2-7; cdr3_nt: TGTGCCAGCAGCACGGGACCCACCCTACGGGAGCAGTACTTC; cdr3_aa: CASSTGPTLREQYF
d_call: .; v_call: TRBV11-2; clone_size: .; j_call: TRBJ2-6; cdr3_nt: TGTGCCAGCAGCTTAGGGAACTCTGGGGCCAACGTCCTGACTTTC; cdr3_aa: CASSLGNSGANVLTF
d_call: .; v_call: TRBV19; clone_size: medium-sized; j_call: TRBJ1-2; cdr3_nt: TGTGCCAGTAGGAGAACTTTACAGGAGTCCTATGGCTACACCTTC; cdr3_aa: CASRRTLQESYGYTF